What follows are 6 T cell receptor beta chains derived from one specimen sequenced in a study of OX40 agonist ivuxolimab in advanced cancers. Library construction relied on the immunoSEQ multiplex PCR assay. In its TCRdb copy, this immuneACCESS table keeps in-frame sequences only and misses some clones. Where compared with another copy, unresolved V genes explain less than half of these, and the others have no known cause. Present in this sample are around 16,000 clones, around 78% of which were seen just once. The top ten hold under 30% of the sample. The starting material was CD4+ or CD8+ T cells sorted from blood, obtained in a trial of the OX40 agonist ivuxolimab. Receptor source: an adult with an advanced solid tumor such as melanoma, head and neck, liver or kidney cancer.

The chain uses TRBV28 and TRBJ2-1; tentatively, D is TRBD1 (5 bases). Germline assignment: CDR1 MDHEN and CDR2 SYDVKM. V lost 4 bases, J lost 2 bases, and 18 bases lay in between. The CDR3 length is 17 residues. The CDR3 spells CASSSTLGVMTYNEQFF. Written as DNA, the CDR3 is TGTGCCAGCAGTTCCACCTTAGGGGTGATGACCTACAATGAGCAGTTCTTC.

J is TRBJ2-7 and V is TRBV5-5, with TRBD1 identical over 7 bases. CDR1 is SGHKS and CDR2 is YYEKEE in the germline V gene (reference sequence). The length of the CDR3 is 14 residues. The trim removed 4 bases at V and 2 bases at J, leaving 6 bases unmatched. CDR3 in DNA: TGTGCCAGCAGCCCCGAGGGGGCAGCCTACGAGCAGTACTTC. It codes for CASSPEGAAYEQYF. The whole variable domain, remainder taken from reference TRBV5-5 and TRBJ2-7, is DAGVTQSPTHLIKTRGQQVTLRCSPISGHKSVSWYQQVLGQGPQFIFQYYEKEERGRGNFPDRFSARQFPNYSSELNVNALLLGDSALYLCASSPEGAAYEQYFGPGTRLTVT.

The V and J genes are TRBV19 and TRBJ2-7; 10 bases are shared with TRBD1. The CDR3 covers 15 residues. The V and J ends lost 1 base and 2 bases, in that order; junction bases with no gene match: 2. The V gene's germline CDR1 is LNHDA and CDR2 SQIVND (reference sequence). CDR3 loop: CASSIAGQGAYEQYF. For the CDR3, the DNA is TGTGCCAGTAGTATAGCCGGACAGGGGGCCTACGAGCAGTACTTC. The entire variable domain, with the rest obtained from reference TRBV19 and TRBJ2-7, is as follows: DGGITQSPKYLFRKEGQNVTLSCEQNLNHDAMYWYRQDPGQGLRLIYYSQIVNDFQKGDIAEGYSVSREKKESFPLTVTSAQKNPTAFYLCASSIAGQGAYEQYFGPGTRLTVT.

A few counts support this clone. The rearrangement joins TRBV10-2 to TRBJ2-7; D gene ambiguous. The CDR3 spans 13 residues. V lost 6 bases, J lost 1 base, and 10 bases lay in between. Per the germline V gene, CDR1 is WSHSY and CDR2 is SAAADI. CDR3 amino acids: CASSPLASYEQYF. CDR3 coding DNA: TGCGCCAGCAGCCCTCTGGCGTCCTACGAGCAGTACTTC.

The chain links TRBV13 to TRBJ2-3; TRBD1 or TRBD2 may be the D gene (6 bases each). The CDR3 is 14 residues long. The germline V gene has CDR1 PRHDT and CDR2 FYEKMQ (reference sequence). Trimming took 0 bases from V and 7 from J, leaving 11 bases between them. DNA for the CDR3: TGTGCCAGCAGCTTAGGTTCGGGGGCAAATACGCAGTATTTT. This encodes CASSLGSGANTQYF.

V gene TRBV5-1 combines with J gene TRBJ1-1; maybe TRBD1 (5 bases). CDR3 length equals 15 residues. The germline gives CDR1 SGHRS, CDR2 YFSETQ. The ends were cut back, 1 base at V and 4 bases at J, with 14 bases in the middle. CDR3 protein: CASSLSTGGTTEAFF. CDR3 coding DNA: TGCGCCAGCAGCTTGTCCACGGGGGGGACCACTGAAGCTTTCTTT. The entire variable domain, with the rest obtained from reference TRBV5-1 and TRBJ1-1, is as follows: KAGVTQTPRYLIKTRGQQVTLSCSPISGHRSVSWYQQTPGQGLQFLFEYFSETQRNKGNFPGRFSGRQFSNSRSEMNVSTLELGDSALYLCASSLSTGGTTEAFFGQGTRLTVV.